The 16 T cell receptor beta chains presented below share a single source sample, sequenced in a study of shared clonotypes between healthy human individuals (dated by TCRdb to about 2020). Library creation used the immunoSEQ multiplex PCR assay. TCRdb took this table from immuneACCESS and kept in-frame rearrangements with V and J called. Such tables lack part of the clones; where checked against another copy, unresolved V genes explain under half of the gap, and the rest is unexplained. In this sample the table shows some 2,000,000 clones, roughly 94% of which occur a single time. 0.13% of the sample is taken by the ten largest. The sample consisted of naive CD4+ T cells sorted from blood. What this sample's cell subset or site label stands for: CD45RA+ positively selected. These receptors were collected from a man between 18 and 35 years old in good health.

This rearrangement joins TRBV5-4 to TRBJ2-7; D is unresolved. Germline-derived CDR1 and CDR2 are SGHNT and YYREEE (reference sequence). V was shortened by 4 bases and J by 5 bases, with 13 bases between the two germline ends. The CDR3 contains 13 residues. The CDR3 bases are TGTGCCAGCAGCACGGAGCATGGAAACGAGCAGTACTTC. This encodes CASSTEHGNEQYF.

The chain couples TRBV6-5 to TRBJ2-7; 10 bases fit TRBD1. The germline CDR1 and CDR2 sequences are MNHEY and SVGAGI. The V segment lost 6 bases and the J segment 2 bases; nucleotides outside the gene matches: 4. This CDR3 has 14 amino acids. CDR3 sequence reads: CASRTGQGTYEQYF. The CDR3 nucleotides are TGTGCCAGCAGGACGGGACAGGGGACCTACGAGCAGTACTTC.

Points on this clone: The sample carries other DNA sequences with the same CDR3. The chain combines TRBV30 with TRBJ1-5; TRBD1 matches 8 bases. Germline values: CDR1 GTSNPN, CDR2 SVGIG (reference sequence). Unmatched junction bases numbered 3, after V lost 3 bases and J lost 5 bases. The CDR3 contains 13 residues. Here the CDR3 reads CAWSSGGDQPQHF. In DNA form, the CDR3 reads TGTGCCTGGAGCTCAGGGGGCGATCAGCCCCAGCATTTT.

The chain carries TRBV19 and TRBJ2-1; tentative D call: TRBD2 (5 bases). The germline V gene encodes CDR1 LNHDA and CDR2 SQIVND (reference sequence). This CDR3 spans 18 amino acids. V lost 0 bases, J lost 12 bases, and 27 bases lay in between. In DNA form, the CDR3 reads TGTGCCAGTAGTATAGATGGTCCGGGATCAACCTTAACACCACGGCAGTTCTTC. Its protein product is CASSIDGPGSTLTPRQFF. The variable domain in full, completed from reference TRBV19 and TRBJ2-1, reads DGGITQSPKYLFRKEGQNVTLSCEQNLNHDAMYWYRQDPGQGLRLIYYSQIVNDFQKGDIAEGYSVSREKKESFPLTVTSAQKNPTAFYLCASSIDGPGSTLTPRQFFGPGTRLTVL.

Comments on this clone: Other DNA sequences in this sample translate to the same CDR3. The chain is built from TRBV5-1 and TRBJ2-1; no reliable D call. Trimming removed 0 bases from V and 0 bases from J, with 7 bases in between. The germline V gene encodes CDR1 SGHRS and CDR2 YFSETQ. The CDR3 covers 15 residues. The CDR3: CASSLGSYSYNEQFF. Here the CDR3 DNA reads TGCGCCAGCAGCTTGGGGAGCTACTCCTACAATGAGCAGTTCTTC.

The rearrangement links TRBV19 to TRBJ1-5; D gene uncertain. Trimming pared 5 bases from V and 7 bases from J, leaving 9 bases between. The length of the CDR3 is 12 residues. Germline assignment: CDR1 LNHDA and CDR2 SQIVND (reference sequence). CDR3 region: CASSLGGQPQHF. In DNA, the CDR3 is TGTGCCAGTAGTTTAGGAGGACAGCCCCAGCATTTT.

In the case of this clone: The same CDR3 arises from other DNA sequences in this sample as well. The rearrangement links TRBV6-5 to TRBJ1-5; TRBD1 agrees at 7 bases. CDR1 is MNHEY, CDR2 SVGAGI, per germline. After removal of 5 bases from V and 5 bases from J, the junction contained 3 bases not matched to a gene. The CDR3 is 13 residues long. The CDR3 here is CASSRDRDQPQHF. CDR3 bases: TGTGCCAGCAGTCGGGACAGAGATCAGCCCCAGCATTTT.

CDR3 sequence: CASSSWSTSTDTQYF. DNA for the CDR3: TGTGCCAGTAGTAGTTGGTCTACTAGCACAGATACGCAGTATTTT. The chain couples TRBV19 to TRBJ2-3; D ambiguous. V lost 4 bases, J lost 0 bases, and 11 bases lay in between. CDR3 length: 15 amino acids. Germline V gives CDR1 LNHDA, CDR2 SQIVND (reference sequence).

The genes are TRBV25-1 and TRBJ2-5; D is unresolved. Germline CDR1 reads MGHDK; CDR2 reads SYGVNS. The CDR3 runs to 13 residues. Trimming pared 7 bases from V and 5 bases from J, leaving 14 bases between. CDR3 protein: CASNNLLRETQYF. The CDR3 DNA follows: TGTGCCAGCAATAACCTACTGCGGGAGACCCAGTACTTC. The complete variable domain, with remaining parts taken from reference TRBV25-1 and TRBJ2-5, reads EADIYQTPRYLVIGTGKKITLECSQTMGHDKMYWYQQDPGMELHLIHYSYGVNSTEKGDLSSESTVSRIRTEHFPLTLESARPSHTSQYLCASNNLLRETQYFGPGTRLLVL.

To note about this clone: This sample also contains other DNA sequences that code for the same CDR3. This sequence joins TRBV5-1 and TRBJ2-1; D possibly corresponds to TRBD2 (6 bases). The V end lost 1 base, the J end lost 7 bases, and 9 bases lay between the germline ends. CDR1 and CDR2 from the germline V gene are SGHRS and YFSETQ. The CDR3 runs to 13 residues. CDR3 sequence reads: CASSLTGGNEQFF. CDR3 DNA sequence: TGCGCCAGCAGCTTGACTGGGGGGAATGAGCAGTTCTTC.

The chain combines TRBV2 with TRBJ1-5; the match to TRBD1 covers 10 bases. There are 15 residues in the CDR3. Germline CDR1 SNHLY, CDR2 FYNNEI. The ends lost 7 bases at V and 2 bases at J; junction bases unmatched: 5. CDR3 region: CASKTGGIGNQPQHF. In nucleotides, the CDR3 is TGTGCCAGCAAGACAGGGGGCATCGGCAATCAGCCCCAGCATTTT.

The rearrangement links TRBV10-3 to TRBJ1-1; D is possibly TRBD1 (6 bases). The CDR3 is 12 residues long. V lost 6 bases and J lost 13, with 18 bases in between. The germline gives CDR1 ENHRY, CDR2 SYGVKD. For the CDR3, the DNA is TGTGCCATCAGACCCCCAGGGGCCAACGTTTTCTTT. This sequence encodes CAIRPPGANVFF.

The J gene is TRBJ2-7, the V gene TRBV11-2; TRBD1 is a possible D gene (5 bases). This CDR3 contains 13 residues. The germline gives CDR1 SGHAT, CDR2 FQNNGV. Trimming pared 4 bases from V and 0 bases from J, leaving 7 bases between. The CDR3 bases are TGTGCCAGCAGCTCACAGGTCTCCTACGAGCAGTACTTC. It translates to CASSSQVSYEQYF.

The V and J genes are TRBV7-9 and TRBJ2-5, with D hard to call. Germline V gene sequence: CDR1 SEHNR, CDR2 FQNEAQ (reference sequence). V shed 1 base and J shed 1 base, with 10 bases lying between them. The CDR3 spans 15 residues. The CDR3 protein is CASSLVPTPQETQYF. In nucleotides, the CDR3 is TGTGCCAGCAGCTTAGTACCCACGCCCCAAGAGACCCAGTACTTC.

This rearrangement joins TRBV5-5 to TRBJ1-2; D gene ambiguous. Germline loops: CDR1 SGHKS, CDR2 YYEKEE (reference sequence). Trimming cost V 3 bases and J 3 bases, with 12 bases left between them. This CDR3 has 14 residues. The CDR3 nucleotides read TGTGCCAGCAGCTATCGCCGCGGGTACTATGGCTACACCTTC. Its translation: CASSYRRGYYGYTF.

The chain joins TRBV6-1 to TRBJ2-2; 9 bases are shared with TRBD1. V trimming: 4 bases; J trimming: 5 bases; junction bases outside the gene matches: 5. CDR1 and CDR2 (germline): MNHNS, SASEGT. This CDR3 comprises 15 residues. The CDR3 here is CASSAGTGLTGELFF. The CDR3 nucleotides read TGTGCCAGCAGTGCCGGGACAGGGTTGACCGGGGAGCTGTTTTTT.